The sequence of this TCR beta chain was determined in a study of blood T cells in healthy people across ages. Study-wide results and caveats: One million T cells yielded diversity estimates that were considered underestimates. Whereas aged donors had fewer naive CD4+ cells, long-lived donors had more of them and higher diversity.

Per the germline V gene, CDR1 is SEHNR and CDR2 is FQNEAQ (reference sequence). Trimming took off 1 base at V and 5 bases at J, with 9 bases between the two ends. The CDR3 length is 14 residues. Concerning this clonotype itself: As yet, its antigen is unknown.

The extraction recovered at least 5.5 micrograms of total RNA per sample. Combining a sample-barcoded 5' primer with a J-beta primer mix, a second PCR ran for roughly 7 to 12 cycles. One entry per CDR3 protein, called by TCRdb with MiXCR from the 5' RACE reads. The profile shows about 1,500,000 distinct CDR3 sequences, roughly 40% of them singletons. The genes are TRBV7-9 and TRBJ1-5; unclear D gene. The clonotype was recovered from a young woman in good health. Sample: blood. CDR3 amino acids: CASSLGEVYQPQHF. DNA for the CDR3: TGTGCCAGCAGCTTAGGTGAGGTTTATCAGCCCCAGCATTTT.